These 13 T cell receptor beta chains were sequenced from one sample in a study of blood T cell repertoires in COVID-19. Here immunoSEQ multiplex PCR was the method, and the copy in TCRdb shows in-frame clones only, minus some. The sample consists of about 160,000 clones, roughly nine tenths of them appearing once. The sequencing input was peripheral blood. The receptors shown here come from a woman aged 65 to 85 with acute or convalescent COVID-19.

The chain recombines TRBV2 with TRBJ1-4; D is possibly TRBD1 (5 bases). V dropped 4 bases and J dropped 0 bases, with 9 bases sitting between them. Per germline, CDR1 SNHLY and CDR2 FYNNEI. The CDR3 has 15 amino acids. CDR3: CASSGQRTTNEKLFF. The CDR3 DNA sequence: TGTGCCAGCAGTGGACAGAGAACAACTAATGAAAAACTGTTTTTT.

The chain uses TRBV28 and TRBJ1-1; tentatively, D is TRBD1 (5 bases). The V gene lost 5 bases and the J gene lost 8 bases, with 15 bases spanning the gap. This CDR3 comprises 13 residues. Germline values: CDR1 MDHEN, CDR2 SYDVKM. The CDR3, as DNA: TGTGCCAGCAGTCCGGGGGGTATTACCGAAGCTTTCTTT. Translated: CASSPGGITEAFF.

The V gene is TRBV30, the J gene TRBJ2-7, with TRBD2 matching over 7 bases. Germline V lookup: CDR1 GTSNPN, CDR2 SVGIG (reference sequence). V lost 5 bases, J lost 4 bases, and 8 bases stayed unmatched. The CDR3 is 13 amino acids. The DNA of the CDR3 is TGTGCCTGGGGACGGGGACTACTGTACGAGCAGTACTTC. Encoded protein: CAWGRGLLYEQYF.

The CDR3 sequence: CASTRTGGGNTGELFF. CDR3 in DNA: TGCGCCAGCACCCGGACGGGCGGGGGGAACACCGGGGAGCTGTTTTTT. The rearrangement uses TRBV5-1 and TRBJ2-2; 7 nucleotides match TRBD2. The CDR3 covers 16 residues. V was pared by 6 bases and J by 1 base, with 9 bases of the junction left unmatched. Germline CDR1 is SGHRS and CDR2 is YFSETQ.

This chain joins TRBV14 and TRBJ2-3; 8 bases agree with TRBD2. Unmatched junction bases numbered 7, after V lost 4 bases and J lost 4 bases. The CDR3 is 15 amino acids. Germline V gene lookup returns CDR1 SGHDN and CDR2 FVKESK. The CDR3 protein is CASSPGGGFADTQYF. As DNA, the CDR3 is TGTGCCAGCAGCCCCGGGGGGGGGTTCGCAGATACGCAGTATTTT.

The chain joins TRBV28 to TRBJ1-2; 9 positions match TRBD1. Germline V gene sequence: CDR1 MDHEN, CDR2 SYDVKM. The V and J ends lost 6 bases and 0 bases, in that order; junction bases with no gene match: 5. The CDR3 consists of 15 residues. CDR3 nucleotide sequence: TGTGCCAGCAGCCTGACAGGGGGGGCTAACTATGGCTACACCTTC. Encoded protein: CASSLTGGANYGYTF.

The chain couples TRBV9 to TRBJ2-7; 7 nucleotides match TRBD1. The germline CDR1 and CDR2 sequences are SGDLS and YYNGEE. The length of the CDR3 is 13 residues. The junction had 1 base not matched to a gene; V was cut back by 4 bases and J by 0 bases. The DNA of the CDR3 is TGTGCCAGCAGCTCAGGGGGCTCCTACGAGCAGTACTTC. Its translation is CASSSGGSYEQYF.

The chain recombines TRBV28 with TRBJ1-6; 7 nucleotides line up with TRBD1. Trimming at V came to 4 bases and at J to 6 bases, leaving 3 bases not matched to a gene. CDR3 size: 14 residues. Germline V gene lookup returns CDR1 MDHEN and CDR2 SYDVKM. The CDR3 sequence: CASSSGQLNSPLHF. In DNA form, the CDR3 reads TGTGCCAGCAGTTCGGGACAGCTTAATTCACCCCTCCACTTT.

The chain couples TRBV18 to TRBJ1-1, with unresolved D. Germline V lookup: CDR1 KGHSH, CDR2 LQKENI. CDR3 length equals 12 residues. Trimming stripped 5 bases from V and 7 bases from J, with 11 bases between. The CDR3 bases are TGTGCCAGCTCATCACGGGCAGATGAAGCTTTCTTT. Translated: CASSSRADEAFF.

The V call is TRBV6-1, the J call TRBJ1-1; D is undetermined. V was shortened by 2 bases and J by 4 bases, with 11 bases between the two germline ends. This CDR3 has 14 amino acids. Per germline, CDR1 MNHNS and CDR2 SASEGT. The DNA for the CDR3 is TGTGCCAGCAGTGAACTTGGTGGGAGCACTGAAGCTTTCTTT. Translation gives CASSELGGSTEAFF.

Comment on this clone: This same CDR3 is encoded by further DNA sequences in the sample. The genes are TRBV5-1 and TRBJ1-6; 8 nucleotides align to TRBD1. Germline values: CDR1 SGHRS, CDR2 YFSETQ. V lost 4 bases to trimming and J lost 7 bases; unmatched junction nucleotides: 4. CDR3 size: 14 residues. Written as DNA, the CDR3 is TGCGCCAGCAGCCTCGGACAGGGAAATTCACCCCTCCACTTT. It yields the protein CASSLGQGNSPLHF.

This chain connects TRBV7-3 to TRBJ1-1; 8 bases map to TRBD1. The CDR3 is 15 amino acids. From germline, CDR1 is SGHTA and CDR2 FQGTGA. V dropped 5 bases and J dropped 1; count of bases not matched to a gene: 6. This CDR3 is CASSPGTGGNTEAFF. The DNA of the CDR3 is TGTGCCAGCAGCCCCGGGACAGGCGGGAACACTGAAGCTTTCTTT.

The V gene is TRBV7-2, the J gene TRBJ2-1, with 9 bases aligning to TRBD1. V gave up 3 bases and J gave up 1 base; unmatched junction bases: 10. CDR3 size: 18 residues. CDR1 and CDR2 from the germline V gene are SGHTA and FQGNSA. CDR3 DNA sequence: TGTGCCAGCAGCTTCGACTTTTACAGGGGGCTATCCTACAATGAGCAGTTCTTC. Translating gives CASSFDFYRGLSYNEQFF.